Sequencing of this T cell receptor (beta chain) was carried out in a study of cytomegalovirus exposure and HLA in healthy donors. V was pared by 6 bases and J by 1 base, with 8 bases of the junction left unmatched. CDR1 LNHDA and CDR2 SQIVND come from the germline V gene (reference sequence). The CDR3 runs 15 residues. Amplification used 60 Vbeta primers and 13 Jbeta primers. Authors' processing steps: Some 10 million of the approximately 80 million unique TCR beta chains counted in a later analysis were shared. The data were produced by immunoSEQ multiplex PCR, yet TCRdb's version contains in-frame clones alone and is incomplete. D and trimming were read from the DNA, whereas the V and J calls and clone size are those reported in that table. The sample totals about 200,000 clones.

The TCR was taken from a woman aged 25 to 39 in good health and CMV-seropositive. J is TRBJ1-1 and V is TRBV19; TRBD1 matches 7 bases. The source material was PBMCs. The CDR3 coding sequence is TGTGCCAGTAGGACCCTGAGACAGGGGAACACTGAAGCTTTCTTT. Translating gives CASRTLRQGNTEAFF.